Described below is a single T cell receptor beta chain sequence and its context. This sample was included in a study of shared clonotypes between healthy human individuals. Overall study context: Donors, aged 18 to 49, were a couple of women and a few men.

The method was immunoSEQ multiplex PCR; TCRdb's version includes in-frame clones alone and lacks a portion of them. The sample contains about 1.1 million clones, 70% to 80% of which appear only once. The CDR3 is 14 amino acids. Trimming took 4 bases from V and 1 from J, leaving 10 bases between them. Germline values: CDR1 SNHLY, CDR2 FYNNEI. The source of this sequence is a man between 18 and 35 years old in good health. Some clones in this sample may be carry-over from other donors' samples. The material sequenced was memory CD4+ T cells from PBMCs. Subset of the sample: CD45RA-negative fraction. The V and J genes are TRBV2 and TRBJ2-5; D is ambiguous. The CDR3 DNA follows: TGTGCCAGCAGTGCAATGACACCCCAAGAGACCCAGTACTTC. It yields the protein CASSAMTPQETQYF. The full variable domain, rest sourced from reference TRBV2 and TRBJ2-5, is EPEVTQTPSHQVTQMGQEVILRCVPISNHLYFYWYRQILGQKVEFLVSFYNNEISEKSEIFDDQFSVERPDGSNFTLKIRSTKLEDSAMYFCASSAMTPQETQYFGPGTRLLVL.